This section outlines one TCR beta chain sequence together with its context. Its antigen specificity is not known. No base qualities exist here, and no much larger clone lies one base off it. This sample is drawn from a study of post-analysis software for immune sequencing data (dated by TCRdb to about 2015). Looking at the study overall: Disease courses on record covered relapsing-remitting, secondary progressive and progressive-relapsing multiple sclerosis, though some patients had no subtype annotation. Patient repertoires were compared against around twelve previously published healthy control repertoires from donors aged roughly 6 to 28 years. A subset of samples was prepared in parallel using single-end sample barcoding, then pooled and co-amplified after Illumina adapter ligation. The study at large found these results: Several TRBV segments, including TRBV5-6, TRBV5-1 and TRBV20-1, were significantly more frequent in patients than controls. When samples were clustered directly using the F measure, samples prepared in the same batch co-clustered strongly, which prompted a batch-effect correction. Multiple sclerosis patients had significantly lower normalized Chao1 diversity than controls, a result that suggests substantial peripheral T-cell clonal expansion. The multiple sclerosis patient group was slightly younger than the control group.

TCR beta repertoires were profiled from peripheral blood of 10 to 15 young patients with multiple sclerosis to demonstrate the VDJtools post-analysis software. The multiple sclerosis patients were children and adolescents ranging in age from 6 to 15 years. The library was generated by PCR. These reads were obtained on an Illumina HiSeq 2500. To reduce PCR and sequencing biases, unique molecular identifiers were built into the TCR beta cDNA libraries. Approximately 500,000 cDNA molecules were obtained for every 1 to 10 million input T cells, so each molecule roughly corresponded to one T cell. Patient libraries were prepared and sequenced with the same protocol used for the earlier healthy control dataset. Within a given batch, samples were prepared together, multiplexed and sequenced on the same HiSeq lane. The study's processing was this. Raw barcoded reads were processed with MIGEC, discarding single-read molecular identifier groups before consensus assembly and CDR3 extraction. Clonotype tables were post-analysed with VDJtools, and diversity was normalized by down-sampling all datasets to the smallest sample size. Repertoire overlap clustering matched CDR3 amino acid but not nucleotide sequences to correct batch-related cross-sample contamination. The public reads were reprocessed in TCRdb via fastp at Q25 and MiXCR, keeping in-frame beta chains. Rows are unified per CDR3 protein, each entry keeping the most common DNA and genes. TCRdb assigned the V and J calls; the authors' analysis was not used. The sample table holds approximately 690,000 distinct CDR3 sequences, of which approximately 59% were seen once. Approximately 11% of the sample is in the top ten clones.

The germline V gene gives CDR1 as MNHEY and CDR2 as SVGAGI. Trimming removed 5 bases from V and 5 bases from J, leaving 18 bases between the germline ends. The CDR3, from cysteine to phenylalanine, totals 15 residues. The kept DNA is CDR3 alone, 45 bases in frame from the first base. The V and J genes are TRBV6-5 and TRBJ2-5; tentative D gene TRBD2, with 5 bases matching. This clonotype was obtained from a girl aged 2 to 10 with multiple sclerosis. The sequenced sample was blood. The nucleotides read TGTGCCAGCAGTGCCCCGTTGGGTACGGGGGAGACCCAGTACTTC. Its translation is CASSAPLGTGETQYF.